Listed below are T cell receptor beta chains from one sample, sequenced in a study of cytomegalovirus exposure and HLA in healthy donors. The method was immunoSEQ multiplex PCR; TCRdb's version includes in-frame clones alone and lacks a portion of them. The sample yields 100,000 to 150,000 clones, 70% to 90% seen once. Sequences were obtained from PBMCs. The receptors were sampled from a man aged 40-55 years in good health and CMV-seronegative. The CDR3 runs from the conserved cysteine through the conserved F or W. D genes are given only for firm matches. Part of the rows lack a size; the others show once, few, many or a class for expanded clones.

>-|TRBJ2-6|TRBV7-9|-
TGTGCCAGCAGCTTAGTGGTCAGTGACTCTGGGGCCAACGTCCTGACTTTC
CASSLVVSDSGANVLTF
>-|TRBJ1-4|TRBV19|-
TGTGCCAGTAGTAATCCACAGGTCTCTAATGAAAAACTGTTTTTT
CASSNPQVSNEKLFF
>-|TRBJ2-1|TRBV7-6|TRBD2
TGTGCCAGCAGCTTAGCTCCGACTAGCGGGAGTGTTTATGAGCAGTTCTTC
CASSLAPTSGSVYEQFF
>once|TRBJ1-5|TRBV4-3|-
TGCGCCAGCAGCCAGAGTAACAGGGGCAATCAGCCCCAGCATTTT
CASSQSNRGNQPQHF
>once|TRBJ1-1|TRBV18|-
TGTGCCAGCTCACCCCCGGGGGGGGGACGGGGGGACACTGAAGCTTTCTTT
CASSPPGGGRGDTEAFF
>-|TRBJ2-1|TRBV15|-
TGCGCCACCAGCATACTGCCCCCAGGGCAGGCTGAGCAGTTCTTC
CATSILPPGQAEQFF
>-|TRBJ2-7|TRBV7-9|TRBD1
TGTGCCAGCAGCTCACTGGACAGGGGGCACTACGAGCAGTACTTC
CASSSLDRGHYEQYF
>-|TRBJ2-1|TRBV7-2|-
TGTGCCAGCAGCCCAAGCCGGGGGAATGAGCAGTTCTTC
CASSPSRGNEQFF
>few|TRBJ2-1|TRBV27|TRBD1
TGTGCCAGCAGTCTCAACCGGGACAGGGGCAACAATGAGCAGTTCTTC
CASSLNRDRGNNEQFF
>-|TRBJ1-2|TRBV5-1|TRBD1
TGCGCCAGCAGCGACCCGGGACAGGGTGATGGCTACACCTTC
CASSDPGQGDGYTF
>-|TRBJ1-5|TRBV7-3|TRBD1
TGTGCCAGCAGCGTGCCGGGACAGGGGAGCAATCAGCCCCAGCATTTT
CASSVPGQGSNQPQHF
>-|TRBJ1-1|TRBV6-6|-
TGTGCCAGCAGTTACTCGTTACGGGGGACTGAAGCTTTCTTT
CASSYSLRGTEAFF
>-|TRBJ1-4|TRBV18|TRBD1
TGTGCCAGCTCACTTAACAGGGGAGCGGATGAAAAACTGTTTTTT
CASSLNRGADEKLFF
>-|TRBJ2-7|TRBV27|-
TGTGCCAGCAGTCCCATCCGGGATGCCCCCTACGAGCAGTACTTC
CASSPIRDAPYEQYF
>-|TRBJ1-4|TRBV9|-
TGTGCCAGCAGCGAGCGGACGGATGAAAAACTGTTTTTT
CASSERTDEKLFF
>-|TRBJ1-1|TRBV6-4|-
TGTGCCAGCAGCATACAGAGAACTTTCTTT
CASSIQRTFF
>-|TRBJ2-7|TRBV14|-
TGTGCCAGCAGCCAAGATTTCGGGTGCGAGCAGTACTTC
CASSQDFGCEQYF
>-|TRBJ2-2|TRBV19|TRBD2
TGTGCCAGTAGTATGAGCGGGAGTAACACCGGGGAGCTGTTTTTT
CASSMSGSNTGELFF
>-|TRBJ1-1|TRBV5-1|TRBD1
TGCGCCAGCAGCCAGACAGGGGGCACTGAAGCTTTCTTT
CASSQTGGTEAFF
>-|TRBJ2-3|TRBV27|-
TGTGCCAGCAGTCCCTCCCAGGGCACAGATACGCAGTATTTT
CASSPSQGTDTQYF
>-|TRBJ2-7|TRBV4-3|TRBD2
TGCGCCAGCAGCCAAGTAAAAGGAGCGGGACTCGGCTACGAGCAGTACTTC
CASSQVKGAGLGYEQYF
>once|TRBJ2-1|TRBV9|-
TGTGCCAGCAGCGTAGGGCCGACAACTGGGTACAATGAGCAGTTCTTC
CASSVGPTTGYNEQFF
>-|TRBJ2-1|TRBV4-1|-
TGCGCCAGCAGCCAAGATTCGCGACGGAGCTACAATGAGCAGTTCTTC
CASSQDSRRSYNEQFF
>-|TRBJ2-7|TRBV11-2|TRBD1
TGTGCCAGCAGCCCCGGGGACAGAGCAGAGCAGTACTTC
CASSPGDRAEQYF
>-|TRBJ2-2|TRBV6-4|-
TGTGCCAGCAGTGACTCGAGGGGCGGGACTAACACCGGGGAGCTGTTTTTT
CASSDSRGGTNTGELFF
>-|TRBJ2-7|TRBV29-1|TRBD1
TGCAGCGTTGAAGAAGAACAGGGGTACGAGCAGTACTTC
CSVEEEQGYEQYF
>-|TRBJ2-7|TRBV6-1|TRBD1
TGTGCCAGCAGTGGGACAGGGTTAGGTTACGAGCAGTACTTC
CASSGTGLGYEQYF
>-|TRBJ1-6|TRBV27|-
TGTGCCAGCAGTTTATCGCGCGGGGTTTCACCCCTCCACTTT
CASSLSRGVSPLHF